The 9 T cell receptor beta chains listed next were all sequenced from one sample in a study of T cell clonality in common variable immunodeficiency. Assay used: immunoSEQ multiplex PCR; TCRdb lists only in-frame clones, some missing. The record shows some 44,000 clones for this sample, with no singletons present. Input material: peripheral blood mononuclear cells. These TCRs come from a person aged 18 to 75 in good health.

This clone was counted only a few times. The read finishes 3 residues shy of the CDR3 end, and the germline J gene is used to complete it. The chain employs TRBV11-1 and TRBJ1-1; TRBD1 matches at 7 bases. Germline loops: CDR1 SGHAT, CDR2 FQDESV (reference sequence). The V segment lost 5 bases and the J segment 2 bases; nucleotides outside the gene matches: 5. The CDR3 is 14 residues long. CDR3 in amino acids: CASSLGTANTEAFF. The sequenced part of the CDR3 DNA is TGTGCCAGCAGCCTCGGGACAGCCAACACTGAA.

Comment on this clone: From the germline J gene comes the end of the CDR3, since the read stops 3 residues before it. The V gene is TRBV25-1, the J gene TRBJ2-2; D possibly corresponds to TRBD2 (7 bases). The CDR3 runs to 14 residues. Germline CDR1 is MGHDK and CDR2 is SYGVNS. Trimming cost V 6 bases and J 7 bases, with 15 bases left between them. This chain's CDR3 is CASRERGANGELFF. Incomplete CDR3 DNA: TGTGCCAGCAGGGAACGGGGGGCTAACGGGGAG.

This clone has ten or more counts. The read falls 3 residues short of the CDR3 end, and the missing part is taken from the germline J gene. The V call is TRBV6-2 or TRBV6-3, the J call TRBJ2-5; 7 positions match TRBD1. CDR1 MNHEY and CDR2 SVGEGT come from the germline V gene. The ends lost 5 bases at V and 5 bases at J; junction bases unmatched: 5. The CDR3 length is 13 residues. Partial CDR3 DNA: TGTGCCAGCAGTGGGGACAGCGAGGAGACC. Translating it yields CASSGDSEET. The whole CDR3 region reads CASSGDSEETQYF.

This clone occurred a few times. With the read ending 3 residues before the CDR3 end, the germline J gene is used to fill in that end. This chain links TRBV7-9 with TRBJ2-7; D is perhaps TRBD1 (5 bases). Germline V gene lookup returns CDR1 SEHNR and CDR2 FQNEAQ (reference sequence). CDR3 length equals 12 residues. V gave up 5 bases and J gave up 5 bases, with 10 bases separating them. The CDR3 bases that were read are TGTGCCAGCAGCGAAACAGGAGACGAG. Protein: CASSETGDE. The whole CDR3 sequence reads CASSETGDEQYF.

This clone was counted many times. The observed sequence ends 3 residues before the CDR3 terminus, with the missing tail filled in from the germline J gene. The chain has TRBV18 and TRBJ2-7; 7 nucleotides match TRBD1. V dropped 4 bases and J dropped 6; count of bases not matched to a gene: 3. Looked up from germline, CDR1 is KGHSH and CDR2 is LQKENI. This CDR3 region has 12 residues. The DNA read from the CDR3 is TGTGCCAGCTCACGGGACAGAATCGAG. This codes for CASSRDRIE. The whole CDR3 reads CASSRDRIEQYF. Based on the CDR3 plus reference TRBV18 and TRBJ2-7, the full variable domain is NAGVMQNPRHLVRRRGQEARLRCSPMKGHSHVYWYRQLPEEGLKFMVYLQKENIIDESGMPKERFSAEFPKEGPSILRIQQVVRGDSAAYFCASSRDRIEQYFGPGTRLTVT.

This clone has a count of ten or more. The read is 3 residues too short to cover the CDR3 end, so that end is filled in from the germline J gene. The chain employs TRBV2 and TRBJ2-1, with 9 bases aligning to TRBD2. This CDR3 is built from 15 residues. Germline V CDR1 and CDR2: SNHLY, FYNNEI. The ends lost 6 bases at V and 1 base at J; junction bases unmatched: 4. The part of the CDR3 DNA that was read is TGTGCCAGCAGCTCTAGCGGGAAGTCCTACAATGAG. Its protein is CASSSSGKSYNE. The full CDR3 protein reads CASSSSGKSYNEQFF. Looking up the rest from reference TRBV2 and TRBJ2-1 gives the full variable domain: EPEVTQTPSHQVTQMGQEVILRCVPISNHLYFYWYRQILGQKVEFLVSFYNNEISEKSEIFDDQFSVERPDGSNFTLKIRSTKLEDSAMYFCASSSSGKSYNEQFFGPGTRLTVL.

This clone was seen more than once but under ten times. The read is 3 residues too short to cover the CDR3 end, so that end is filled in from the germline J gene. This chain uses TRBV6-1 with TRBJ2-5; 8 nucleotides match TRBD2. Germline-derived CDR1 and CDR2 are MNHNS and SASEGT. CDR3 length: 16 amino acids. Trimming removed 3 bases from V and 7 bases from J; junction bases left unmatched: 13. The CDR3 here is CASSEARGGLRGTQYF. The CDR3 DNA, read in part, is TGTGCCAGCAGTGAGGCCCGGGGGGGTTTGCGAGGGACC.

This clone has ten or more counts. The read finishes 3 residues shy of the CDR3 end, and the germline J gene is used to complete it. This chain uses TRBV18 with TRBJ2-7, with D possibly matching TRBD1 (6 bases). Trimming cost V 4 bases and J 3 bases, with 10 bases left between them. Germline values: CDR1 KGHSH, CDR2 LQKENI. The CDR3 totals 13 residues. CDR3 residues: CASSRDTGYEQYF. The covered CDR3 bases are TGTGCCAGCTCACGGGACACCGGCTACGAG.

At least ten counts were recorded for this clone. The CDR3 goes on 3 residues after the read ends, and that part is filled in from the germline J gene. The chain employs TRBV28 and TRBJ1-5; D call uncertain. V lost 5 bases and J 9 bases, leaving 8 bases between the germline ends. The CDR3 is 11 residues long. Germline values: CDR1 MDHEN, CDR2 SYDVKM. The CDR3 sequence is CASSSLPPQHF. The DNA read from the CDR3 is TGTGCCAGCAGTAGCTTACCGCCC.